What follows are 7 T cell receptor beta chains derived from one specimen sequenced in a study of graft-versus-host responses after intestinal transplantation (dated by TCRdb to about 2021). Sample time point, as interpreted from the label and publication: cells obtained before transplantation from donor or recipient. Mixed lymphocyte reactions plated some 200,000 CFSE-labeled pre-transplant responders with some 200,000 irradiated violet-dye-labeled stimulators and were cultured for 6 days. Library generation was performed with the immunoSEQ multiplex PCR assay. TCRdb stores this immuneACCESS table with in-frame sequences only. Part of the clones is absent; in the studies checked, under half of the shortfall reflects unresolved V genes, and no reason is known for the rest. Recorded for this sample are approximately 8,300 clones; about a quarter of them occurred a single time. The top ten clonotypes cover 5% of the sample.

The sequences come from alloreactive CD8+ T cells from a mixed lymphocyte reaction culture, collected before transplantation. The intended sense of this specimen's cell subset or site label: CFSE-low proliferating T cells sorted from roughly six-day pre-transplant mixed lymphocyte reaction (GvH or HvG direction). The origin of the receptors is a human patient who was an organ donor for intestinal transplantation.

The J gene is TRBJ1-2, the V gene TRBV4-3, with D possibly being TRBD1 (5 bases). This CDR3 region has 14 residues. Trimming removed 0 bases from V and 4 bases from J, with 9 bases in between. CDR1 and CDR2 from the germline V gene are LGHNA and YSLEER. CDR3 sequence (DNA): TGCGCCAGCAGCCAAGACCCGGGGACCTATGGCTACACCTTC. Translating gives CASSQDPGTYGYTF.

The chain is built from TRBV6-8 and TRBJ2-2; 10 positions match TRBD1. This CDR3 is 13 amino acids long. With 5 bases clipped from V and 6 bases from J, the junction kept 0 bases outside the gene matches. Looked up from germline, CDR1 is MNHGY and CDR2 is SAAAGT. The CDR3 sequence: CASSGTGAGELFF. The CDR3 DNA reads TGTGCCAGCAGTGGGACAGGGGCCGGGGAGCTGTTTTTT.

J is TRBJ1-2 and V is TRBV4-1, with a tentative D call TRBD1 (6 bases). Germline-derived CDR1 and CDR2 are MGHRA and YSYEKL. The germline V and J ends were trimmed by 1 base and 3 bases, with 12 bases remaining between them. CDR3 size: 15 residues. The CDR3 nucleotides are TGCGCCAGCAGCCAAGGCGGGGGGCAGGACTATGGCTACACCTTC. Residues: CASSQGGGQDYGYTF.

The V gene is TRBV5-4, the J gene TRBJ2-7; D is perhaps TRBD1 (7 bases). CDR1 is SGHNT, CDR2 YYREEE, per germline (reference sequence). Trimming shortened V by 4 bases and J by 5 bases, and 16 bases separated the two germline ends. The CDR3 has 14 residues. The CDR3 reads CASSLGGRGDEQYF. The CDR3 region has the DNA TGTGCCAGCAGCCTCGGGGGCAGGGGGGACGAGCAGTACTTC.

This clone is medium-sized (0.01 to 0.1%) by share. The chain recombines TRBV27 with TRBJ2-7; a weak D match, TRBD2 (6 bases). Between the trimmed V and J ends, which lost 3 bases and 3 bases, there was a span of 9 bases. The CDR3 contains 13 residues. The germline gives CDR1 MNHEY, CDR2 SMNVEV (reference sequence). As DNA, the CDR3 is TGTGCCAGCAGTTTGCGACTAGACTACGAGCAGTACTTC. Its protein is CASSLRLDYEQYF.

The chain recombines TRBV7-9 with TRBJ2-1, with D perhaps assigned TRBD1 or TRBD2 (5 bases each). V was shortened by 1 base and J by 0 bases, with 10 bases between the two germline ends. Germline V lookup: CDR1 SEHNR, CDR2 FQNEAQ (reference sequence). The CDR3 length is 16 residues. The CDR3 DNA sequence: TGTGCCAGCAGCTTAGGAGCAGGGAGCTCCTACAATGAGCAGTTCTTC. Translating it yields CASSLGAGSSYNEQFF.

This clone was detected a few times. The CDR3: CASTPGGGSYEQYF. CDR3 coding DNA: TGTGCCAGCACCCCCGGCGGCGGGTCCTACGAGCAGTACTTC. The chain uses TRBV27 and TRBJ2-7, with D possibly TRBD2 on 5 matching bases. This CDR3 is 14 amino acids long. The germline V gene encodes CDR1 MNHEY and CDR2 SMNVEV (reference sequence). Trimming took 7 bases from V and 1 from J, leaving 14 bases between them.